The 30 T cell receptor beta chains in this list originate from one sample, sequenced in a study of blood T cell repertoires in COVID-19. Method: immunoSEQ multiplex PCR; TCRdb's copy keeps in-frame clones and lacks some. Here the sample spans about 140,000 clones, around nine tenths being singletons. The sample consisted of peripheral blood. The receptors derive from a woman aged 60-70 years with acute or convalescent COVID-19.

The J gene is TRBJ2-7, the V gene TRBV7-8, with 9 bases that match TRBD2. Germline V gene lookup returns CDR1 SGHVS and CDR2 FQNEAQ. The CDR3 loop spans 14 amino acids. Trimming cost V 1 base and J 12 bases; bases outside gene matches: 10. The CDR3 protein is CASSLGGPSGAWYF. The CDR3 DNA is TGTGCCAGCAGCTTAGGCGGCCCTAGCGGGGCTTGGTACTTC.

This sequence joins TRBV18 and TRBJ2-1, with D tentatively TRBD2 (5 bases). The V end lost 0 bases, the J end lost 8 bases, and 8 bases lay between the germline ends. Germline CDR1 reads KGHSH; CDR2 reads LQKENI. The length of the CDR3 is 13 residues. The CDR3 DNA reads TGTGCCAGCTCACCACCCGGGGTCGATGAGCAGTTCTTC. This translates into CASSPPGVDEQFF.

V is TRBV28 and J is TRBJ1-3, with D tentatively TRBD1 (5 bases). This CDR3 has 16 amino acids. The germline gives CDR1 MDHEN, CDR2 SYDVKM. The V and J ends lost 1 base and 3 bases respectively, with 13 bases between them. The CDR3: CASSLSTQGGGNTIYF. In DNA, the CDR3 is TGTGCCAGCAGTTTATCCACTCAGGGAGGTGGAAACACCATATATTTT. The variable domain in full, with the rest retrieved from reference TRBV28 and TRBJ1-3, is DVKVTQSSRYLVKRTGEKVFLECVQDMDHENMFWYRQDPGLGLRLIYFSYDVKMKEKGDIPEGYSVSREKKERFSLILESASTNQTSMYLCASSLSTQGGGNTIYFGEGSWLTVV.

V and J are TRBV28 and TRBJ1-2, with 7 bases fitting TRBD1. CDR3 length: 14 amino acids. CDR1 MDHEN and CDR2 SYDVKM come from the germline V gene. V gave up 6 bases and J gave up 3 bases; unmatched junction bases: 7. CDR3 sequence reads: CASRSGTAYYGYTF. The CDR3 bases are TGTGCCAGCAGATCCGGGACAGCATACTATGGCTACACCTTC.

V gene TRBV7-2 combines with J gene TRBJ2-1, with D perhaps TRBD1 (6 bases). The germline V and J ends were trimmed by 6 bases and 7 bases, with 13 bases remaining between them. Germline loops: CDR1 SGHTA, CDR2 FQGNSA. The CDR3 totals 13 residues. The chain's CDR3 is CASSFKGGNEQFF. The CDR3 DNA sequence: TGTGCCAGCAGTTTTAAAGGGGGTAATGAGCAGTTCTTC.

This rearrangement joins TRBV5-4 to TRBJ1-6, with D uncertain. Germline loops: CDR1 SGHNT, CDR2 YYREEE (reference sequence). V lost 1 base to trimming and J lost 7 bases, with 12 bases between them. The CDR3 has 15 residues. The CDR3 region has the DNA TGTGCCAGCAGCTTGATCACCGAACAAAATTCACCCCTCCACTTT. It specifies CASSLITEQNSPLHF.

The chain uses TRBV7-2 and TRBJ1-6; 9 bases are shared with TRBD1. V was pared by 5 bases and J by 10 bases, with 6 bases of the junction left unmatched. The CDR3 has 14 residues. Looked up from germline, CDR1 is SGHTA and CDR2 is FQGNSA. In nucleotides, the CDR3 is TGTGCCAGCAGCCAGGGACAGGGATTCTCACCCCTCCACTTT. Translating gives CASSQGQGFSPLHF.

V is TRBV30 and J is TRBJ1-1; 8 bases fit TRBD1. Germline V gene lookup returns CDR1 GTSNPN and CDR2 SVGIG (reference sequence). The CDR3 contains 14 residues. J lost 6 bases, V lost 4 bases, and 10 bases had no gene match. CDR3 residues: CAWTVPYRGAEAFF. The CDR3 DNA follows: TGTGCCTGGACCGTCCCCTACAGGGGGGCTGAAGCTTTCTTT. The entire variable domain, with the rest obtained from reference TRBV30 and TRBJ1-1, is as follows: SQTIHQWPATLVQPVGSPLSLECTVEGTSNPNLYWYRQAAGRGLQLLFYSVGIGQISSEVPQNLSASRPQDRQFILSSKKLLLSDSGFYLCAWTVPYRGAEAFFGQGTRLTVV.

The chain joins TRBV28 to TRBJ2-1, with 8 nucleotides matching TRBD2. The V gene end was trimmed by 2 bases and the J gene end by 14 bases; junction bases not matched to a gene: 32. The germline CDR1 and CDR2 sequences are MDHEN and SYDVKM. The CDR3 is 21 residues long. CDR3 region: CASSLIMVGSGDATMTPGEFF. The CDR3 bases are TGTGCCAGCAGTTTAATAATGGTAGGTAGCGGGGATGCTACAATGACCCCGGGGGAGTTCTTC.

The CDR3 loop reads CASSHRGEQFF. CDR3 coding DNA: TGTGCCAGCAGTCATAGGGGTGAGCAGTTCTTC. V is TRBV6-2 or TRBV6-3 and J is TRBJ2-1; D is perhaps TRBD1 (5 bases). There are 11 residues in the CDR3. Trimming removed 5 bases at V and 9 bases at J, with 8 bases between. Germline CDR1 MNHEY, CDR2 SVGEGT.

The chain links TRBV30 to TRBJ1-4; D is ambiguous. V shed 1 base and J shed 7 bases, with 7 bases lying between them. Germline-derived CDR1 and CDR2 are GTSNPN and SVGIG (reference sequence). The length of the CDR3 is 12 residues. The CDR3 spells CAWSAEGEKLFF. The CDR3 bases are TGTGCCTGGAGTGCCGAGGGTGAAAAACTGTTTTTT.

The chain has TRBV15 and TRBJ1-1; D unclear. The CDR3 is made up of 13 amino acids. From germline, CDR1 is LNHNV and CDR2 YYDKDF (reference sequence). The V and J ends lost 3 bases and 2 bases respectively, with 7 bases between them. CDR3 residues: CATSRRGNTEAFF. For the CDR3, the DNA is TGTGCCACCAGCAGGCGGGGAAACACTGAAGCTTTCTTT.

The chain has TRBV2 and TRBJ1-5; TRBD1 agrees at 11 bases. V was clipped by 9 bases and J by 5 bases; unmatched bases: 3. Germline V CDR1 and CDR2: SNHLY, FYNNEI. CDR3 length equals 13 residues. This CDR3 is CASKGQGDQPQHF. The CDR3, as DNA: TGTGCCAGTAAGGGACAGGGGGATCAGCCCCAGCATTTT.

This chain joins TRBV9 and TRBJ1-5; D may be TRBD1 (5 bases). Germline assignment: CDR1 SGDLS and CDR2 YYNGEE. V was cut by 3 bases and J by 3 bases, with 10 bases left in between. The CDR3 covers 14 residues. The CDR3 sequence: CASSARGYNQPQHF. The CDR3 DNA reads as TGTGCCAGCAGCGCTAGGGGTTACAATCAGCCCCAGCATTTT. The complete variable domain, with remaining parts taken from reference TRBV9 and TRBJ1-5, reads DSGVTQTPKHLITATGQRVTLRCSPRSGDLSVYWYQQSLDQGLQFLIQYYNGEERAKGNILERFSAQQFPDLHSELNLSSLELGDSALYFCASSARGYNQPQHFGDGTRLSIL.

Concerning this clone: A read error may account for a junction end that differs from germline. The chain combines TRBV7-7 with TRBJ2-5; 9 nucleotides match TRBD2. CDR3 length equals 15 residues. From germline, CDR1 is SSHAT and CDR2 FNYEAQ (reference sequence). CDR3 sequence reads: CASSTNPSGAETQYF. CDR3 in DNA: TGTGCTAGCAGCACAAACCCTAGCGGGGCCGAGACCCAGTACTTC.

The V gene is TRBV30, the J gene TRBJ1-4, with 8 bases that match TRBD1. The CDR3 length is 12 residues. Trimming cost V 2 bases and J 9 bases; bases outside gene matches: 2. CDR1 GTSNPN and CDR2 SVGIG come from the germline V gene (reference sequence). CDR3 nucleotide sequence: TGTGCCTGGAGTCGGACAGGGAAAAAACTGTTTTTT. Amino acids: CAWSRTGKKLFF.

There are a few counts of this clone. Within the sample, other DNA sequences also encode this same CDR3. The chain is built from TRBV28 and TRBJ1-2; D perhaps matches TRBD1 (5 bases). Germline-derived CDR1 and CDR2 are MDHEN and SYDVKM. This CDR3 is 13 amino acids long. V was shortened by 3 bases and J by 2 bases, with 7 bases between the two germline ends. CDR3 sequence: CASSLGGNYGYTF. CDR3 nucleotides: TGTGCCAGCAGTTTGGGGGGGAACTATGGCTACACCTTC.

This chain joins TRBV19 and TRBJ1-6; TRBD1 aligns across 9 bases. V gave up 10 bases and J gave up 7 bases; unmatched junction bases: 8. Germline lookup yields CDR1 LNHDA and CDR2 SQIVND (reference sequence). The CDR3 is made up of 14 amino acids. Written as DNA, the CDR3 is TGTGCCACTACAGGGGGCAGGACGAATTCACCCCTCCACTTT. Translated: CATTGGRTNSPLHF.

The rearrangement uses TRBV7-2 and TRBJ2-7; the match to TRBD2 covers 12 bases. V dropped 5 bases and J dropped 3; count of bases not matched to a gene: 2. The germline gives CDR1 SGHTA, CDR2 FQGNSA. This CDR3 contains 14 residues. In nucleotides, the CDR3 is TGTGCCAGCAGCCTGACTAGCGGGGGCTACGAGCAGTACTTC. This sequence encodes CASSLTSGGYEQYF.

Concerning this clone itself: No DNA is shown, since the ends of the CDR3 on it are uncertain; the CDR3 is the one TCRdb lists. CDR3 amino acids: CASSPVGQGAQTF. The chain uses TRBV5-4 and TRBJ1-2; the table names TRBD1, a call not compared with the DNA. The germline V gene has CDR1 SGHNT and CDR2 YYREEE (reference sequence). The CDR3 sequence runs 13 residues, both termini included.

The V call is TRBV7-2, the J call TRBJ2-1, with TRBD2 matching over 11 bases. The CDR3 totals 14 residues. V gave up 8 bases and J gave up 6 bases; unmatched junction bases: 6. Per the germline V gene, CDR1 is SGHTA and CDR2 is FQGNSA. Here the CDR3 DNA reads TGTGCCAGCCTGACTAGCGGGGACTTCAATGAGCAGTTCTTC. Translated: CASLTSGDFNEQFF.

For the CDR3, the DNA is TGTGCCAGCAGCCAAAACCCCGGGGGCTACGAGCAGTACTTC. This encodes CASSQNPGGYEQYF. The V call is TRBV3-1 (or the pseudogene TRBV3-2), the J call TRBJ2-7; the D gene is possibly TRBD2 (6 bases). The V and J ends lost 2 bases and 3 bases respectively, with 11 bases between them. There are 14 residues in the CDR3. Germline V gives CDR1 LGHDT, CDR2 YNNKEL (reference sequence).

CDR3 amino acids: CASSYVSGGQEQYF. CDR3 sequence (DNA): TGTGCCAGCAGTTACGTCAGCGGGGGGCAAGAGCAGTACTTC. The chain employs TRBV6-2 or TRBV6-3 and TRBJ2-7; 9 nucleotides agree with TRBD2. V trimming: 2 bases; J trimming: 7 bases; junction bases outside the gene matches: 6. CDR1 MNHEY and CDR2 SVGEGT come from the germline V gene. The CDR3 sequence is 14 residues long.

Here the CDR3 DNA reads TGTGCCAGTAGCCCTGCTCTTCGGGGGGATTCACCCCTCCACTTT. It codes for CASSPALRGDSPLHF. The rearrangement uses TRBV19 and TRBJ1-6; perhaps TRBD1 as D (5 bases). Germline V lookup: CDR1 LNHDA, CDR2 SQIVND (reference sequence). This CDR3 has 15 residues. With 6 bases removed from V and 8 bases from J, the gap between germline ends came to 17 bases.

This clone was found once. The chain employs TRBV7-9 and TRBJ2-3; the D is unclear. Trimming took off 3 bases at V and 6 bases at J, with 10 bases between the two ends. Germline V gene sequence: CDR1 SEHNR, CDR2 FQNEAQ (reference sequence). This CDR3 has 13 amino acids. CDR3 nucleotides: TGTGCCAGCAGCTTGGCCACGCTTGATACGCAGTATTTT. Protein sequence: CASSLATLDTQYF.

This chain uses TRBV2 with TRBJ2-2; TRBD1 agrees at 10 bases. Germline V gene data show CDR1 as SNHLY and CDR2 as FYNNEI. The CDR3 contains 17 residues. J lost 3 bases, V lost 5 bases, and 9 bases had no gene match. The CDR3 bases are TGTGCCAGCAGTAGACAGGGGGCGGCCCTGCACACCGGGGAGCTGTTTTTT. Translated, it gives CASSRQGAALHTGELFF. Filled out from reference TRBV2 and TRBJ2-2, the complete variable domain reads EPEVTQTPSHQVTQMGQEVILRCVPISNHLYFYWYRQILGQKVEFLVSFYNNEISEKSEIFDDQFSVERPDGSNFTLKIRSTKLEDSAMYFCASSRQGAALHTGELFFGEGSRLTVL.

The chain is built from TRBV7-2 and TRBJ1-4; D ambiguous. Germline CDR1 reads SGHTA; CDR2 reads FQGNSA. V was trimmed by 2 bases and J by 4 bases, leaving 8 bases between them. This CDR3 region has 14 residues. The CDR3 spells CASSLTRNNEKLFF. The DNA of the CDR3 is TGTGCCAGCAGCTTAACAAGAAATAATGAAAAACTGTTTTTT.

The J gene is TRBJ1-1, the V gene TRBV2, with D tentatively TRBD1 (6 bases). Trimming left V 5 bases short and J 3 bases short, with 13 bases between. Germline-derived CDR1 and CDR2 are SNHLY and FYNNEI. This CDR3 region has 14 residues. CDR3 sequence: CASSWGQEDTEAFF. For the CDR3, the DNA is TGTGCCAGCAGTTGGGGGCAGGAGGACACTGAAGCTTTCTTT.

Here the CDR3 DNA reads TGTGCCATCAGTGAGTCGACGACAGGGGGCACAGATACGCAGTATTTT. It translates to CAISESTTGGTDTQYF. V is TRBV10-3 and J is TRBJ2-3, with TRBD1 matching over 8 bases. The CDR3 loop spans 16 amino acids. J gave up 1 base and V 0 bases, and 3 bases lay outside the gene matches. In germline, CDR1 is ENHRY, CDR2 SYGVKD.

The chain uses TRBV7-2 and TRBJ1-3, with 7 bases fitting TRBD1. This CDR3 contains 13 residues. Looked up from germline, CDR1 is SGHTA and CDR2 is FQGNSA. J gave up 5 bases and V 5 bases, and 3 bases lay outside the gene matches. The CDR3 spells CASSPGQRNTIYF. Here the CDR3 DNA reads TGTGCCAGCAGCCCGGGACAGAGAAACACCATATATTTT.